This T cell receptor (beta chain) was profiled in a study of blood T cell repertoires in COVID-19. The overall study: Samples taken during acute and convalescent COVID-19 were collected in the United States, Italy and Spain. T cells, B-cell-depleted T cells, or PBMCs provided the cDNA or gDNA that served as material.

In the study's own analysis: Reference gene primer amplification in the assay estimated nucleated cell counts. Method: immunoSEQ multiplex PCR; TCRdb's copy keeps in-frame clones and lacks some. That table supplies the V and J calls and clone size; D and trimming were determined from the DNA. The sample shows tens of thousands of clones, almost 95% of them seen only once. Germline assignment: CDR1 SGHAT and CDR2 FQNNGV. The CDR3 is 17 residues long. Trimming took 5 bases from V and 0 from J, leaving 18 bases between them. Specimen: peripheral blood. The chain combines TRBV11-2 with TRBJ2-3, with D possibly matching TRBD2 (5 bases). The receptor was derived from a man between 45 and 60 years old with active COVID-19. The CDR3 reads CASSPHGSPLSTDTQYF. The CDR3 DNA reads as TGTGCCAGCAGCCCTCATGGGAGCCCGTTAAGCACAGATACGCAGTATTTT.